These 11 T cell receptor beta chains originate from one sample sequenced in a study of blood T cell repertoires in COVID-19. Sequencing was performed with immunoSEQ multiplex PCR; in TCRdb, only in-frame clones are kept and a portion is missing. The sample lists approximately 100,000 clones; over 75% were seen once. Source material: peripheral blood. Receptors originate from a human donor in a cohort sampled during active COVID-19.

The chain has TRBV10-3 and TRBJ2-1, with D unresolved. From germline, CDR1 is ENHRY and CDR2 SYGVKD. This CDR3 contains 11 residues. The germline V and J ends were trimmed by 6 bases and 6 bases, with 6 bases remaining between them. This chain's CDR3 is CAIRRSNEQFF. DNA of the CDR3: TGTGCCATCAGGAGGAGCAATGAGCAGTTCTTC.

In DNA, the CDR3 is TGCGCCAGCAGCCCCCTTCTAGACAGGGGCCCCCGGAGCAATGAGCAGTTCTTC. It yields the protein CASSPLLDRGPRSNEQFF. The chain combines TRBV4-1 with TRBJ2-1, with 8 bases aligning to TRBD1. Germline loops: CDR1 MGHRA, CDR2 YSYEKL. After removal of 4 bases from V and 6 bases from J, the junction contained 17 bases not matched to a gene. The CDR3 is 18 amino acids.

The chain employs TRBV5-1 and TRBJ1-3; D is perhaps TRBD1 (6 bases). Trimming took off 4 bases at V and 2 bases at J, with 19 bases between the two ends. From germline, CDR1 is SGHRS and CDR2 YFSETQ. The CDR3 has 17 amino acids. The CDR3 bases are TGCGCCAGCAGCCTCAACACAGGGTCAGGAGCTGGAAACACCATATATTTT. Protein product: CASSLNTGSGAGNTIYF.

The J gene is TRBJ1-2, the V gene TRBV10-3; weak D call: TRBD1 (5 bases). The CDR3 spans 13 residues. V was pared by 7 bases and J by 1 base, with 10 bases between. Germline CDR1 reads ENHRY; CDR2 reads SYGVKD. CDR3 DNA sequence: TGTGCCATCACACAGGTAGATAACTATGGCTACACCTTC. Translating gives CAITQVDNYGYTF.

The chain employs TRBV6-2 or TRBV6-3 and TRBJ1-6, with D unresolved. In germline, CDR1 is MNHEY, CDR2 SVGEGT. Deletions cut 2 bases from V and 9 bases from J, with 11 bases between. This CDR3 is built from 14 residues. The CDR3 is CASSYEDPFSPLHF. CDR3 in DNA: TGTGCCAGCAGTTACGAGGATCCGTTTTCACCCCTCCACTTT.

This clone appeared once. The J gene is TRBJ2-3, the V gene TRBV9; D call uncertain. This CDR3 has 12 amino acids. From germline, CDR1 is SGDLS and CDR2 YYNGEE. With 0 bases removed from V and 5 bases from J, the gap between germline ends came to 4 bases. CDR3 residues: CASSVALDTQYF. The CDR3 region has the DNA TGTGCCAGCAGCGTAGCTTTAGATACGCAGTATTTT.

This chain joins TRBV27 and TRBJ1-2, with 8 bases that match TRBD1. After removal of 5 bases from V and 4 bases from J, the junction contained 6 bases not matched to a gene. The CDR3 is 14 amino acids. Germline V gene sequence: CDR1 MNHEY, CDR2 SMNVEV (reference sequence). The DNA for the CDR3 is TGTGCCAGCAGTCCCCGGACAGGGCTCTATGGCTACACCTTC. It yields the protein CASSPRTGLYGYTF.

Only one count was recorded for this clone. J is TRBJ1-3 and V is TRBV25-1, with D unresolved. V lost 0 bases to trimming and J lost 0 bases, with 12 bases between them. The CDR3 sequence is 17 residues long. Germline V gives CDR1 MGHDK, CDR2 SYGVNS. CDR3 loop: CASSEYGGPFSGNTIYF. CDR3 bases: TGTGCCAGCAGTGAATATGGAGGCCCATTCTCTGGAAACACCATATATTTT.

This chain joins TRBV7-3 and TRBJ2-2; no clear D. Germline V gene data show CDR1 as SGHTA and CDR2 as FQGTGA. Trimming took off 2 bases at V and 4 bases at J, with 11 bases between the two ends. The CDR3 spans 15 residues. This CDR3 is CASSLLLSGTGELFF. For the CDR3, the DNA is TGTGCCAGCAGCTTACTCCTCTCCGGCACCGGGGAGCTGTTTTTT.

The V and J genes are TRBV28 and TRBJ1-3; tentatively, D is TRBD1 (6 bases). From germline, CDR1 is MDHEN and CDR2 SYDVKM. V was pared by 0 bases and J by 4 bases, with 7 bases between. This CDR3 comprises 14 residues. As DNA, the CDR3 is TGTGCCAGCAGTTTATGGACAGGCGGAAACACCATATATTTT. Its translation is CASSLWTGGNTIYF.

The V gene is TRBV13, the J gene TRBJ2-3; a weak D match, TRBD2 (6 bases). V lost 6 bases and J lost 2, with 15 bases in between. The CDR3 extends over 15 amino acids. The germline V gene encodes CDR1 PRHDT and CDR2 FYEKMQ (reference sequence). The CDR3 region has the DNA TGTGCCAGCAGTAAGCTGGGACTGCTCACAGATACGCAGTATTTT. Translated, it gives CASSKLGLLTDTQYF.